This T cell receptor beta chain was captured by sequencing in a study of blood T cell repertoires in COVID-19 (dated by TCRdb to 2019 to 2021). Study-level background: Samples from collaborators originated in the United States, Italy and Spain and spanned both the acute and convalescent phases of COVID-19. The samples were drawn from the first 160 participants of the ongoing ImmuneRACE study and from 1,254 subjects provided by 6 global collaborators. Subjects who had been exposed to COVID-19, were actively infected with it, or had recovered from it provided the deeply sampled blood TCRbeta repertoires that made up the dataset. The prospective study material was composed of cDNA or gDNA derived from T cells, B-cell-depleted T cells, or PBMCs. Sample metadata almost always included a de-identified subject ID, COVID-19 status, age in years and sex. HLA class I and class II types, where available, came from metadata supplied by the sample provider rather than from assay-based typing. The repertoires were released in a freely available public database intended as a resource for research on the immune response to SARS-CoV-2.

As to this clone: What antigen it recognizes has not been identified. No qualities accompany the bases; no much larger clone lies one base away.

Overall results and qualifications from the work: How much clinical and demographic metadata was included differed by source and by participant, and the metadata was provided uncurated.

The CDR3 starts with the cysteine, ends with the phenylalanine, and has 15 residues. The DNA shown is the 45-base CDR3, in frame from base 1. From a lookup of the germline V gene (reference sequence), CDR1 and CDR2 are LNHDA and SQIVND. For this chain, trimming is 4 bases at the V end and 4 bases at the J end, and the number of junction bases without a gene match is 7. TCRbeta CDR3 regions were amplified from genomic DNA using the immunoSEQ Assay, a bias-controlled multiplex PCR. The source study handled its data this way. Within the assay, amplification of reference gene primers was used to estimate how many nucleated cells each sample contained. Sequence reads were collapsed and filtered to measure the absolute abundance of every unique TCRbeta CDR3 rearrangement. For each sample, productive Simpson clonality was calculated by taking the square root of Simpson's diversity index across productive rearrangements. What TCRdb holds here is the immuneACCESS table cut down to in-frame rearrangements. Part of the clones is not present; checked against another copy, under half of the missing clones reflect an unresolved V gene, and the others are unexplained. V and J calls and clone size are given by that table; D and trimming were obtained from the DNA. The sample has roughly 190,000 clones on record, roughly four fifths of them singletons. The ten largest clones capture 5.5% to 7.5% of the sample.

Each collaborating institution followed its own protocols to collect whole blood in K2EDTA tubes. For TCRbeta analysis, collaborators shipped samples in one of three forms: frozen whole blood, isolated PBMCs, or DNA extracted from either of those sample types. This chain joins TRBV19 to TRBJ1-2, and 9 bases in between align with TRBD1. Input material: peripheral blood. This clonotype originated in a woman in her 40s with acute or convalescent COVID-19. The DNA sequence follows: TGTGCCAGTAGTACAACAGGGGGCAGAGGCTATGGCTACACCTTC. This codes for CASSTTGGRGYGYTF.